The rows below give T cell receptor beta chains drawn from one sample of a study of Ad26.COV2.S vaccination and SARS-CoV-2 variants. Repertoires were generated with immunoSEQ multiplex PCR, while TCRdb's copy carries only in-frame clones and drops some. The sample includes a few hundred thousand clones, 87% of them seen just once. Source: peripheral blood, taken in a trial of Ad26.COV2.S vaccine versus placebo. These receptors were taken from a person aged 18 to 65 who received the Ad26.COV2.S COVID-19 vaccine or a placebo. The CDR3 runs from the conserved cysteine through the conserved F or W. D genes are given only for firm matches. Clone size is stated in some rows and not others, as once, few, many or a class when expanded.

v_gene | abundance | d_gene | CDR3aa
TRBV5-6 | NA | NA | CASSLAAVEAFF
TRBV7-9 | NA | TRBD1 | CASLWVGTGGSYEQYF
TRBV27 | NA | NA | CASSLEQGWTEAFF
TRBV6-5 | NA | NA | CASSSRVSYNEQFF
TRBV21-1 | NA | NA | CASSKDILKSSYEQYF
TRBV9 | NA | NA | CASSAQGRRHNEQFF
TRBV4-3 | few | TRBD1 | CASSPRTGDYGYTF
TRBV6-5 | NA | NA | CASSYSVGSYNEQFF
TRBV7-2 | NA | NA | CASSWTAYNEQFF
TRBV11-2 | NA | NA | CASSLVEHNEQFF
TRBV28 | NA | TRBD1 | CASSIPGTGNQETQYF
TRBV7-9 | NA | NA | CASSLTESSSPLHF
TRBV18 | NA | TRBD2 | CASSPEQRDQPYEQYF
TRBV5-8 | NA | NA | CASSLGTKSFSEQYF
TRBV12-5 | NA | NA | CASGLGGTISYNEQFF
TRBV6-6 | NA | NA | CYMTFYNSPLHF
TRBV27 | NA | NA | CASSPLGRNMNTEAFF
TRBV10-3 | NA | TRBD1 | CAISGGTGTSETQYF
TRBV18 | NA | NA | CASSTSGAATEAFF
TRBV7-6 | NA | TRBD1 | CASSPEHRGPYEQYF
TRBV5-6 | NA | NA | CASSFQGSNEKLFF
TRBV29-1 | NA | NA | CSARGSPTEAFF
TRBV30 | once | NA | CAWSVTDTQYF
TRBV11-2 | NA | NA | CASSLHAGANTGELFF
TRBV29-1 | NA | NA | CSVAPVAKNIQYF
TRBV6-4 | NA | TRBD2 | CASSPERGLYNEQFF
TRBV3-1/TRBV3-2 | once | NA | CASSQWTVQSTDTQYF
TRBV5-1 | few | TRBD1 | CASSGTGAGTGELFF
TRBV19 | NA | NA | CASSINRWTDTQYF
TRBV19 | NA | TRBD2 | CASKTSGGPDTQYF
TRBV27 | NA | NA | CASSYNTGELFF
TRBV7-9 | NA | NA | CASSLVSIPETQYF
TRBV24-1 | NA | NA | CATSDLRGSGELFF
TRBV5-1 | NA | TRBD2 | CASSLWTSGAQETQYF
TRBV5-8 | NA | TRBD2 | CASSPLAGGDEQYF
TRBV5-1 | NA | NA | CASSLGGVNTGELFF
TRBV24-1 | NA | NA | CATSDSRTGIGELFF
TRBV5-1 | NA | NA | CASSSDARDEQYF
TRBV5-6 | NA | NA | CASSLTGTYEQYF
TRBV19 | NA | TRBD1 | CASTGTGRSGANVLTF
TRBV7-8 | NA | TRBD2 | CASSLVRGSAYEQYF
TRBV23-1 | NA | NA | CASPLRGATNQPQHF
TRBV5-1 | NA | NA | CASSLGNQETQYF
TRBV10-3 | NA | TRBD1 | CAISGGTGIYEQYF
TRBV2 | NA | TRBD1 | CASSGQGTLGYTF
TRBV10-3 | NA | TRBD1 | CAISTQGSSYEQYF
TRBV30 | NA | NA | CAWSVGPGSKPQHF
TRBV12-3/TRBV12-4 | NA | NA | CASSLGGTGELFF
TRBV9 | NA | NA | CASSVIQGNQETQYF